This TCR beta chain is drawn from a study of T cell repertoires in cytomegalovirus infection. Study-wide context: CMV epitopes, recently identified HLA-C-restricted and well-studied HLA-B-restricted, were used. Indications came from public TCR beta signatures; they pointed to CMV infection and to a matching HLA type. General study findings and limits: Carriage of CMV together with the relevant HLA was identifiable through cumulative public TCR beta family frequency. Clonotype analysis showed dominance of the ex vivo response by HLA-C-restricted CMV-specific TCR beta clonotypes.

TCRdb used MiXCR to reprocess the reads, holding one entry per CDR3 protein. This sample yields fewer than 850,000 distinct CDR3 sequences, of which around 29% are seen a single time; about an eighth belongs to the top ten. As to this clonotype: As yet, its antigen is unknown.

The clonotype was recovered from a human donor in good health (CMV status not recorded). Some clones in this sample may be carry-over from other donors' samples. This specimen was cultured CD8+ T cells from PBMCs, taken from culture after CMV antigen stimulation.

The CDR3 protein is CASRSWLGGYNSPLHF. CDR3 DNA sequence: TGTGCCAGCAGGTCCTGGCTGGGGGGGTATAATTCACCCCTCCACTTT. The chain links TRBV7-2 to TRBJ1-6; tentative D call: TRBD1 (5 bases). The germline V gene has CDR1 SGHTA and CDR2 FQGNSA. V dropped 6 bases and J dropped 4 bases, with 16 bases sitting between them. CDR3 length: 16 amino acids.